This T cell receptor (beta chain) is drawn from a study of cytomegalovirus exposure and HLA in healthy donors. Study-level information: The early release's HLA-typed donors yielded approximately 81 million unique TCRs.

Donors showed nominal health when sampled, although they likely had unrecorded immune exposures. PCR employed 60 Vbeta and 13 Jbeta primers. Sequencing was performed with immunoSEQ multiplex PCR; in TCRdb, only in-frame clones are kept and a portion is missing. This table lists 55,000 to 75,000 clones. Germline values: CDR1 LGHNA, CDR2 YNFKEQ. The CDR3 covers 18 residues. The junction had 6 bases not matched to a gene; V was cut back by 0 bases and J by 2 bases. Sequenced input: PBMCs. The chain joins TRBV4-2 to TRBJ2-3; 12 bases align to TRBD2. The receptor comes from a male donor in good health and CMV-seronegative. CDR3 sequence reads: CASSQEVLAGGFTDTQYF. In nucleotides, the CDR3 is TGTGCCAGCAGCCAAGAAGTTCTAGCGGGGGGGTTCACAGATACGCAGTATTTT.